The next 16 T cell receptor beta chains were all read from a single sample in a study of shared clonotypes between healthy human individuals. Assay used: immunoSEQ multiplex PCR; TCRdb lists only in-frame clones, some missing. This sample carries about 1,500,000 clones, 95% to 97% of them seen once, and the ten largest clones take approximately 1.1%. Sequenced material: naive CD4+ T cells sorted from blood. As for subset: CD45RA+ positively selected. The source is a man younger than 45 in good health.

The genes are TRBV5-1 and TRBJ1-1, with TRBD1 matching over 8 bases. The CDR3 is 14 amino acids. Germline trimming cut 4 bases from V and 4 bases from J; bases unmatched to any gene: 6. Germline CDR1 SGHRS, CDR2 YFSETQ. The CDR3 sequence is CASSLGQASTEAFF. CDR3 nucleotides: TGCGCCAGCAGCCTGGGACAGGCTTCCACTGAAGCTTTCTTT.

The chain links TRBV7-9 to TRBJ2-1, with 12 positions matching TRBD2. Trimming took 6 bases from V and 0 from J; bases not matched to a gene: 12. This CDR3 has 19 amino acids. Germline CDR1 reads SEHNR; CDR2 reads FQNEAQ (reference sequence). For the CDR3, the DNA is TGTGCCAGCAGACTTAGACTAGCGGGAGATACAAGCTCCTACAATGAGCAGTTCTTC. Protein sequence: CASRLRLAGDTSSYNEQFF.

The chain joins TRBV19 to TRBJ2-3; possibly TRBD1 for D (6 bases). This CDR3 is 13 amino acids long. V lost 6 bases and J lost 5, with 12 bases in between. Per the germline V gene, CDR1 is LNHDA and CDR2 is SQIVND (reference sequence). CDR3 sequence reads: CASRNREKDTQYF. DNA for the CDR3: TGTGCCAGTAGAAACAGGGAGAAAGATACGCAGTATTTT.

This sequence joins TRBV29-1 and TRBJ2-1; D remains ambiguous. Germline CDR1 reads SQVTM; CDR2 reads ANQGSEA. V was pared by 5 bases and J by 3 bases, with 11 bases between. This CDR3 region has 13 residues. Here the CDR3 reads CSVPLVDYNEQFF. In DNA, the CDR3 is TGCAGCGTTCCCTTAGTGGACTACAATGAGCAGTTCTTC.

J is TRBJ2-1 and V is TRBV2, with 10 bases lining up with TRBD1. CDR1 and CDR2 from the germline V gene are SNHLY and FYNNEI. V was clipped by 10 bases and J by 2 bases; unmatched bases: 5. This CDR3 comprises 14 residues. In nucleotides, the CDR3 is TGTGCCACATCCGGGACAGGGGCCTACAATGAGCAGTTCTTC. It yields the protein CATSGTGAYNEQFF.

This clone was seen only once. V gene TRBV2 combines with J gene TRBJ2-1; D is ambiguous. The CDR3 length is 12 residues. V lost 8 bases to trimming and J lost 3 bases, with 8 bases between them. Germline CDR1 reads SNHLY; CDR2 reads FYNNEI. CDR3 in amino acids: CASHELYNEQFF. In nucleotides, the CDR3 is TGTGCCAGCCACGAGCTCTACAATGAGCAGTTCTTC.

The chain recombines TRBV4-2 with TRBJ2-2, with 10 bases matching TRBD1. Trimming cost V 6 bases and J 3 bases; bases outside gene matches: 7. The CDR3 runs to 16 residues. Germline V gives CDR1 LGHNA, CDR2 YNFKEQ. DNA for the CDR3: TGTGCCAGCAGGGGGGTGGGGACAGGGGACACCGGGGAGCTGTTTTTT. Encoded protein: CASRGVGTGDTGELFF.

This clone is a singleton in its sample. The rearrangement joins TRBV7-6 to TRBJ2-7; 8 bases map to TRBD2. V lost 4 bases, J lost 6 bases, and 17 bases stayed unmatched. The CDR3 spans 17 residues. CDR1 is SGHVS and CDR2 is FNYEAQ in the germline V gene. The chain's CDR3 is CASSYLKAGDLRREQYF. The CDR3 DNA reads TGTGCCAGCAGCTATTTAAAAGCGGGAGATTTACGCCGCGAGCAGTACTTC.

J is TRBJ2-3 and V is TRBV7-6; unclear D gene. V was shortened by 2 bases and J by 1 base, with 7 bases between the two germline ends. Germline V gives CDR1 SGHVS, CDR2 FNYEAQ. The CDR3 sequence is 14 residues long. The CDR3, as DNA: TGTGCCAGCAGCTTAATAGTGGGCACAGATACGCAGTATTTT. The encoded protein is CASSLIVGTDTQYF. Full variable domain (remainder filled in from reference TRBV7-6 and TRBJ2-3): GAGVSQSPRYKVTKRGQDVALRCDPISGHVSLYWYRQALGQGPEFLTYFNYEAQQDKSGLPNDRFSAERPEGSISTLTIQRTEQRDSAMYRCASSLIVGTDTQYFGPGTRLTVL.

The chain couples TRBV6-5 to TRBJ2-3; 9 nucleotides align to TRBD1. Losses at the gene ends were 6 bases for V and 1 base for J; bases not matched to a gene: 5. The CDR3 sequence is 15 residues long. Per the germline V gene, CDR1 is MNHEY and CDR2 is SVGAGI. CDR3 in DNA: TGTGCCAGCAGCCGACAGGGGGAACGCACAGATACGCAGTATTTT. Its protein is CASSRQGERTDTQYF.

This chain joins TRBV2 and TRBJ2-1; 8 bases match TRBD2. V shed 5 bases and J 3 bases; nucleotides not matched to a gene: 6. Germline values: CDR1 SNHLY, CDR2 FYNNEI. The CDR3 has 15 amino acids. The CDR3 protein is CASSTTSGVYNEQFF. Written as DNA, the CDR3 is TGTGCCAGCAGTACCACTAGCGGAGTCTACAATGAGCAGTTCTTC.

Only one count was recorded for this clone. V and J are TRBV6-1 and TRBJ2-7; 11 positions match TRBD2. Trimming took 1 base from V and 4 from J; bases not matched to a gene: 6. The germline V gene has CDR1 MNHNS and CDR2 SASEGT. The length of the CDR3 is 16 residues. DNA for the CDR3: TGTGCCAGCAGTGAAGTGCCACTAGCGGGAGTTTACGAGCAGTACTTC. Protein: CASSEVPLAGVYEQYF.

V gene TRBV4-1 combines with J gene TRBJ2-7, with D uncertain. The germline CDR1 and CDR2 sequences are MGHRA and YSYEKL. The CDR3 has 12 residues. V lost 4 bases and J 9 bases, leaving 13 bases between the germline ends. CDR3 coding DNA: TGCGCCAGCAGCCCCGACTGGCGGCGGCAGTACTTC. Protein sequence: CASSPDWRRQYF.

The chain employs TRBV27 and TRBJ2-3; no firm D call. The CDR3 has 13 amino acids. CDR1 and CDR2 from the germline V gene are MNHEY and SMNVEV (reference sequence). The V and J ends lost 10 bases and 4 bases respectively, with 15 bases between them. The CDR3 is CATKRVGADTQYF. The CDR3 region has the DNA TGTGCCACGAAAAGGGTTGGGGCAGATACGCAGTATTTT.

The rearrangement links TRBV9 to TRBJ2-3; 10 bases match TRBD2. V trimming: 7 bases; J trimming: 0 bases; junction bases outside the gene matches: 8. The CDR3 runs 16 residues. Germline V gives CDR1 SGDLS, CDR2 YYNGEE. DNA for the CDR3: TGTGCCAGCGGAGCGGGAGGGCGGTTGAGCACAGATACGCAGTATTTT. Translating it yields CASGAGGRLSTDTQYF.

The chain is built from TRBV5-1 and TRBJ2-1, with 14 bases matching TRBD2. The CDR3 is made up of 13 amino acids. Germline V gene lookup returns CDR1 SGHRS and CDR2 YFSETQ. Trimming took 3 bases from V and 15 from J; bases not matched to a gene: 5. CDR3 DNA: TGCGCCAGCAGCTCCGGGACTAGCGGGAGTAGGTTCTTC. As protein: CASSSGTSGSRFF.